A selection of T cell receptor beta chains follows, all from one sample in a study of CD8 T cells in ankylosing spondylitis. MiXCR, run by TCRdb on the 5' RACE reads, gives a single entry per CDR3 protein. Among roughly 91,000 distinct CDR3 sequences listed, roughly 8.3% were seen once. Sequencing was done on a sample of blood, either unsorted or a sorted T cell fraction (not recorded which). These receptors originate from a male donor with ankylosing spondylitis or in good health (not recorded which). CDR3s include the opening cysteine and the closing phenylalanine or tryptophan. D genes are given only for firm matches. Clone sizes are given selectively: once, few, many, or a class where the clone is expanded.

d_call | clone_size | j_call | v_call | cdr3_aa | cdr3_nt
TRBD1 | many | TRBJ1-4 | TRBV20-1 | CSARGQGGGKLFF | TGCAGTGCTAGAGGACAGGGGGGAGGAAAGCTGTTTTTT
NA | many | TRBJ1-2 | TRBV11-1 | CASSLDRGPSNYGYTF | TGTGCCAGCAGCTTAGATCGGGGGCCGTCTAACTATGGCTACACCTTC
NA | many | TRBJ2-6 | TRBV29-1 | CSVAPGWGMSGANVLTF | TGCAGCGTGGCCCCCGGGTGGGGGATGTCTGGGGCCAACGTCCTGACTTTC
TRBD2 | many | TRBJ2-5 | TRBV29-1 | CSVESGILQETQYF | TGCAGCGTTGAGAGCGGGATCCTCCAAGAGACCCAGTACTTC
NA | NA | TRBJ1-4 | TRBV5-5 | CAISRGPNEKLFF | TGTGCCATCAGCCGCGGGCCTAATGAAAAACTGTTTTTT
NA | NA | TRBJ2-2 | TRBV11-2 | CASSPAATPSNTGELFF | TGTGCCAGCAGCCCAGCGGCAACCCCATCGAACACCGGGGAGCTGTTTTTT
NA | many | TRBJ2-7 | TRBV4-3 | CASSRSQAESYEQYF | TGCGCCAGCAGCCGCTCGCAGGCGGAATCCTACGAGCAGTACTTC
NA | many | TRBJ2-7 | TRBV6-6 | CASSWDISYEQYF | TGTGCCAGCAGTTGGGACATCTCCTACGAGCAGTACTTC
NA | many | TRBJ2-3 | TRBV7-9 | CASSLVGAGAQYF | TGTGCCAGCAGCTTAGTAGGGGCCGGCGCGCAGTATTTT
NA | many | TRBJ2-7 | TRBV29-1 | CSVEASNGGLYEQYF | TGCAGCGTTGAAGCCTCAAATGGGGGGCTATACGAGCAGTACTTC
TRBD1 | many | TRBJ2-3 | TRBV20-1 | CSARWTGGLDTQYF | TGCAGTGCTAGATGGACAGGGGGGCTGGATACGCAGTATTTT
TRBD2 | many | TRBJ2-7 | TRBV20-1 | CGAWGSGSSYEQYF | TGCGGGGCGTGGGGGAGCGGGAGTAGCTACGAGCAGTACTTC
TRBD2 | few | TRBJ2-5 | TRBV7-2 | CASSSWTSGGVETQYF | TGTGCCAGCAGCTCCTGGACTAGCGGGGGGGTGGAGACCCAGTACTTC
TRBD1 | many | TRBJ1-4 | TRBV7-2 | CASSLQGGSEKLFF | TGTGCCAGCAGCTTACAGGGGGGGAGCGAAAAACTGTTTTTT
NA | many | TRBJ2-1 | TRBV12-3/TRBV12-4 | CASSYRSNEQFF | TGTGCCAGCAGTTACCGATCTAATGAGCAGTTCTTC